This T cell receptor (beta chain) derives from a study of blood T cell repertoires in COVID-19. Per the germline V gene, CDR1 is LGHNA and CDR2 is YSLEER. The length of the CDR3 is 15 residues. V lost 3 bases, J lost 4 bases, and 4 bases stayed unmatched. Some clones are missing from TCRdb's copy, which holds only in-frame ones; the method was immunoSEQ multiplex PCR. The sample consists of around 310,000 clones, around 90% of them appearing once. Sequencing was performed on peripheral blood. This chain links TRBV4-3 with TRBJ1-1; 11 bases align to TRBD1. The clonotype was recovered from a woman younger than 45 with COVID-19, enrolled during active disease. CDR3: CASSQAGTGGTEAFF. Here the CDR3 DNA reads TGCGCCAGCAGCCAGGCCGGGACAGGGGGCACTGAAGCTTTCTTT.